This T cell receptor beta chain was identified in a study of blood T cell repertoires in COVID-19. Assay: immunoSEQ multiplex PCR; the TCRdb copy retains only in-frame clones and omits some. The sample shows hundreds of thousands of clones, approximately 82% of them seen only once. This clonotype was obtained from a woman between 50 and 59 years old with acute or convalescent COVID-19. Sequenced sample: peripheral blood.

The CDR3 region has the DNA TGTGCCAGTAGTCCGAGCGGGAGGGCCTCAGATACGCAGTATTTT. Protein product: CASSPSGRASDTQYF. This chain uses TRBV19 with TRBJ2-3; 10 nucleotides agree with TRBD2. Germline CDR1 is LNHDA and CDR2 is SQIVND (reference sequence). The CDR3 consists of 15 residues. The V gene end was trimmed by 5 bases and the J gene end by 4 bases; junction bases not matched to a gene: 6. Full variable domain (rest looked up from reference TRBV19 and TRBJ2-3): DGGITQSPKYLFRKEGQNVTLSCEQNLNHDAMYWYRQDPGQGLRLIYYSQIVNDFQKGDIAEGYSVSREKKESFPLTVTSAQKNPTAFYLCASSPSGRASDTQYFGPGTRLTVL.